Below, 31 T cell receptor beta chains from the same sample are listed, as sequenced in a study of low-dose radiotherapy and immunotherapy resistance in tumors. Alpha and beta chains were covered, as first-strand cDNA relied on TRAV- and TRBV-specific primers. The authors amplified TCRs for 20 to 25 PCR cycles with a constant-region primer and a V-primer adapter. From the reads, TCRdb called clonotypes with MiXCR, one entry per CDR3 protein. Among approximately 100,000 distinct CDR3 sequences, under 25% were seen once, and the ten largest hold roughly 4.3%. The time point here: after trial treatment. Treatment given: LDRT plus nivolumab, ipilimumab, low-dose cyclophosphamide and aspirin (RACIN trial). Here the sequenced sample was PBMCs, taken after low-dose radiotherapy plus immunotherapy. The receptors here all came from a male donor with prostate cancer.

This clonotype was counted at least ten times. The chain combines TRBV7-2 with TRBJ1-6, with D hard to call. Germline loops: CDR1 SGHTA, CDR2 FQGNSA. The ends were cut back, 1 base at V and 11 bases at J, with 12 bases in the middle. CDR3 size: 14 residues. This CDR3 is CASSLEQQATPLHF. The CDR3 nucleotides read TGTGCCAGCAGCTTAGAACAGCAGGCTACACCCCTCCACTTT. The full variable domain, completed using reference TRBV7-2 and TRBJ1-6, is GAGVSQSPSNKVTEKGKDVELRCDPISGHTALYWYRQSLGQGLEFLIYFQGNSAPDKSGLPSDRFSAERTGGSVSTLTIQRTQQEDSAVYLCASSLEQQATPLHFGNGTRLTVT.

V and J are TRBV5-1 and TRBJ2-3; D unresolved. V was pared by 0 bases and J by 6 bases, with 11 bases between. CDR1 SGHRS and CDR2 YFSETQ come from the germline V gene. The CDR3 runs 14 residues. The CDR3 here is CASSLEAYSDTQYF. CDR3 nucleotide sequence: TGCGCCAGCAGCTTGGAGGCGTATTCCGATACGCAGTATTTT.

This clonotype was seen ten or more times. The chain couples TRBV24-1 to TRBJ2-5, with 9 bases aligning to TRBD2. The CDR3 is 13 amino acids. J was trimmed by 5 bases and V by 6 bases; bases with no gene match: 3. The germline gives CDR1 KGHDR, CDR2 SFDVKD. This CDR3 is CATSSGGKETQYF. CDR3 DNA: TGTGCCACCAGTAGCGGGGGGAAGGAGACCCAGTACTTC.

In this sample, this clonotype turned up many times. The gene calls are TRBV27 and TRBJ1-2; TRBD1 matches at 8 bases. The junction had 2 bases not matched to a gene; V was cut back by 6 bases and J by 5 bases. CDR1 is MNHEY, CDR2 SMNVEV, per germline (reference sequence). This CDR3 region has 12 residues. The CDR3 bases are TGTGCCAGCAGGACAGGGGCATATGGCTACACCTTC. It encodes CASRTGAYGYTF.

The V call is TRBV28, the J call TRBJ2-7, with 11 bases matching TRBD2. The trim removed 2 bases at V and 5 bases at J, leaving 5 bases unmatched. Germline V gene lookup returns CDR1 MDHEN and CDR2 SYDVKM. This CDR3 has 15 amino acids. The CDR3 DNA is TGTGCCAGCAGTTTAACTAGCGGGGGCAGAGACGAGCAGTACTTC. Translated: CASSLTSGGRDEQYF.

The rearrangement joins TRBV24-1 to TRBJ2-3, with TRBD1 as a possible D gene (5 bases). Trimming pared 4 bases from V and 3 bases from J, leaving 13 bases between. This CDR3 has 15 amino acids. Germline V gives CDR1 KGHDR, CDR2 SFDVKD. The CDR3 loop is CATSDLTDPTDTQYF. The CDR3 DNA reads TGTGCCACCAGTGACTTGACAGATCCGACAGATACGCAGTATTTT.

Here the CDR3 DNA reads TGTGCCAGCAGTTTACCTTGGACAGGGAGTAGCAATCAGCCCCAGCATTTT. Residues: CASSLPWTGSSNQPQHF. The chain recombines TRBV6-6 with TRBJ1-5; TRBD1 matches at 8 bases. The CDR3 has 17 residues. V dropped 4 bases and J dropped 0; count of bases not matched to a gene: 8. CDR1 and CDR2 (germline): MNHNY, SVGAGI (reference sequence).

This clonotype was recorded many times. The chain joins TRBV5-1 to TRBJ2-7, with TRBD1 matching 8 bases. The CDR3 totals 14 residues. The V gene's germline CDR1 is SGHRS and CDR2 YFSETQ. With V trimmed by 4 bases and J by 6 bases, 9 bases remained unmatched. The CDR3 here is CASSRTTGAGEQYF. The CDR3 nucleotides read TGCGCCAGCAGCCGTACGACAGGGGCGGGCGAGCAGTACTTC.

In its sample, this clonotype was seen a few times. The DNA is omitted, as the CDR3 cannot be located on it reliably, and the CDR3 follows TCRdb's listing. The chain combines TRBV6-1 with TRBJ1-4. Germline values: CDR1 MNHNS, CDR2 SASEGT. From its first to its last residue, the CDR3 has 15 amino acids. CDR3 in amino acids: CASSASTTFGKLFFF.

The rearrangement joins TRBV6-2 or TRBV6-3 to TRBJ2-1, with 8 bases matching TRBD2. Germline trimming cut 2 bases from V and 5 bases from J; bases unmatched to any gene: 8. Germline V gene sequence: CDR1 MNHEY, CDR2 SVGEGT. The CDR3 covers 16 residues. The CDR3 sequence is CASSYGILAGHNEQFF. The CDR3 nucleotides are TGTGCCAGCAGTTACGGTATATTAGCGGGACACAATGAGCAGTTCTTC.

The chain joins TRBV11-3 to TRBJ2-2, with a weak D call TRBD2 (6 bases). The CDR3 has 13 residues. Germline V gene sequence: CDR1 SGHNT, CDR2 YENEEA. V dropped 5 bases and J dropped 6 bases, with 10 bases sitting between them. In DNA, the CDR3 is TGTGCCAGCAGCCCCCCGGGGGCCGGGGAGCTGTTTTTT. Amino acid sequence: CASSPPGAGELFF.

This chain connects TRBV21-1 to TRBJ2-7; the table's D gene call, TRBD1, was not cross checked with the DNA. TRBV21-1 is listed as a pseudogene. The CDR3 is made up of 14 amino acids. The CDR3 DNA reads TGTGCCAGCACCGGACGGGGGGAGATACACGAGCAGTACTTC. It encodes CASTGRGEIHEQYF.

The J gene is TRBJ1-5, the V gene TRBV5-8, with a possible D match to TRBD1 (5 bases). Trimming stripped 4 bases from V and 3 bases from J, with 14 bases between. The CDR3 runs 15 residues. The germline CDR1 and CDR2 sequences are SGHTS and YDEGEE. For the CDR3, the DNA is TGTGCCAGCAGCCCCCAGGGATGGAACAATCAGCCCCAGCATTTT. It translates to CASSPQGWNNQPQHF.

The chain has TRBV2 and TRBJ1-6; possibly TRBD1 for D (6 bases). CDR3 length: 15 amino acids. V was pared by 6 bases and J by 7 bases, with 16 bases between. The germline gives CDR1 SNHLY, CDR2 FYNNEI. In nucleotides, the CDR3 is TGTGCCAGCAGAAAAACAGGGATTACAAATTCACCCCTCCACTTT. As protein: CASRKTGITNSPLHF.

This clonotype has ten or more counts. The rearrangement joins TRBV19 to TRBJ1-2, with unresolved D. This CDR3 spans 12 amino acids. V lost 0 bases and J 9 bases, leaving 8 bases between the germline ends. The germline gives CDR1 LNHDA, CDR2 SQIVND (reference sequence). The CDR3: CASSIDLRSYTF. Here the CDR3 DNA reads TGTGCCAGTAGTATAGATCTCCGCAGCTACACCTTC.

This clonotype was observed at least ten times. The genes are TRBV20-1 and TRBJ2-7, with D perhaps matching TRBD2 (6 bases). CDR1 is DFQATT and CDR2 is SNEGSKA in the germline V gene (reference sequence). This CDR3 has 13 residues. Deletions cut 3 bases from V and 4 bases from J, with 13 bases between. CDR3 DNA: TGCAGTGCTAGCGATGCGGGGCTATACGAGCAGTACTTC. This gives the protein CSASDAGLYEQYF.

The genes are TRBV6-5 and TRBJ2-6, with 8 bases identical to TRBD1. The CDR3 contains 16 residues. Losses at the gene ends were 6 bases for V and 5 bases for J; bases not matched to a gene: 9. Germline V gives CDR1 MNHEY, CDR2 SVGAGI. CDR3 DNA: TGTGCCAGCAGCCTCATCCCAGGGGGCTGGGCCAACGTCCTGACTTTC. As protein: CASSLIPGGWANVLTF.

This clonotype was seen more than once but under ten times. The rearrangement uses TRBV5-8 and TRBJ1-5; D is perhaps TRBD1 (5 bases). Germline CDR1 SGHTS, CDR2 YDEGEE. V dropped 5 bases and J dropped 3 bases, with 18 bases sitting between them. The CDR3 is 16 amino acids. For the CDR3, the DNA is TGTGCCAGCAGAGACCGGGACGGTGGGCCCAATCAGCCCCAGCATTTT. Its protein product is CASRDRDGGPNQPQHF. The full variable domain, in which reference TRBV5-8 and TRBJ1-5 provide the parts outside the CDR3, is EAGVTQSPTHLIKTRGQQATLRCSPISGHTSVYWYQQALGLGLQFLLWYDEGEERNRGNFPPRFSGRQFPNYSSELNVNALELEDSALYLCASRDRDGGPNQPQHFGDGTRLSIL.

This clonotype was seen at least ten times. The chain joins TRBV5-1 to TRBJ2-1; 7 bases map to TRBD2. Trimming took 0 bases from V and 10 from J; bases not matched to a gene: 4. From germline, CDR1 is SGHRS and CDR2 YFSETQ. CDR3 length equals 13 residues. The CDR3 reads CASSLGGEGEQFF. For the CDR3, the DNA is TGCGCCAGCAGCTTGGGAGGGGAGGGAGAGCAGTTCTTC.

At least ten counts were recorded for this clonotype. The rearrangement joins TRBV20-1 to TRBJ2-1; D is uncertain. V was pared by 3 bases and J by 6 bases, with 15 bases between. The CDR3 covers 14 residues. Germline values: CDR1 DFQATT, CDR2 SNEGSKA (reference sequence). Here the CDR3 DNA reads TGCAGTGCTAGTTCGTCATTGGCTGGCAATGAGCAGTTCTTC. Protein: CSASSSLAGNEQFF.

There are many counts of this clonotype. V usage is TRBV2 and J usage is TRBJ2-6, with no clear D. The CDR3 is 14 residues long. From germline, CDR1 is SNHLY and CDR2 FYNNEI. V lost 6 bases, J lost 0 bases, and 6 bases lay in between. The CDR3 loop reads CASRDNSGANVLTF. For the CDR3, the DNA is TGTGCCAGCAGAGACAACTCTGGGGCCAACGTCCTGACTTTC.

This clonotype was recorded at least ten times. The rearrangement joins TRBV7-2 to TRBJ1-5; no clear D. The CDR3 covers 14 residues. Germline CDR1 reads SGHTA; CDR2 reads FQGNSA. Trimming removed 5 bases from V and 4 bases from J, with 12 bases in between. Here the CDR3 reads CASSIWTENQPQHF. DNA of the CDR3: TGTGCCAGCAGCATTTGGACCGAGAATCAGCCCCAGCATTTT.

This clonotype was detected only a few times. The chain joins TRBV2 to TRBJ2-5; 7 bases are shared with TRBD2. The V and J ends lost 6 bases and 5 bases, in that order; junction bases with no gene match: 9. CDR3 size: 14 residues. The germline V gene encodes CDR1 SNHLY and CDR2 FYNNEI. The CDR3 reads CASRRTRGQETQYF. The CDR3 coding sequence is TGTGCCAGCAGAAGGACTAGGGGTCAGGAGACCCAGTACTTC.

This clonotype was picked up many times. The chain uses TRBV5-1 and TRBJ2-6; D is unresolved. Trimming cost V 4 bases and J 1 base, with 12 bases left between them. CDR3 length: 16 residues. Germline V gene lookup returns CDR1 SGHRS and CDR2 YFSETQ. The chain's CDR3 is CASSDPARSGANVLTF. The CDR3 bases are TGCGCCAGCAGCGATCCCGCGCGATCTGGGGCCAACGTCCTGACTTTC.

This clonotype occurred a few times. V gene TRBV2 combines with J gene TRBJ2-1, with D unresolved. V lost 6 bases, J lost 3 bases, and 9 bases lay in between. CDR3 length equals 13 residues. Looked up from germline, CDR1 is SNHLY and CDR2 is FYNNEI. The CDR3 is CASSPGFYNEQFF. In DNA form, the CDR3 reads TGTGCCAGCAGCCCCGGTTTCTACAATGAGCAGTTCTTC.

This clonotype was recorded a few times. The gene calls are TRBV28 and TRBJ2-5, with 7 bases identical to TRBD2. Looked up from germline, CDR1 is MDHEN and CDR2 is SYDVKM. The CDR3 totals 15 residues. V lost 5 bases to trimming and J lost 7 bases; unmatched junction nucleotides: 13. CDR3: CASSPRSGGPATQYF. The CDR3 nucleotides are TGTGCCAGCAGTCCTAGGTCGGGGGGACCTGCGACCCAGTACTTC.

As regards this clonotype: Since a far larger clone is one base different, this is likely a read error. The chain uses TRBV10-3 and TRBJ2-1; 10 nucleotides align to TRBD1. Germline trimming cut 2 bases from V and 10 bases from J; bases unmatched to any gene: 5. Per germline, CDR1 ENHRY and CDR2 SYGVKD. The CDR3 runs 14 residues. The CDR3 region has the DNA TGTGCCATCAGTGAGGGACAGGGGGTCTACGAGCAGTTCTTC. Its protein product is CAISEGQGVYEQFF.

There are many counts of this clonotype. The chain employs TRBV5-1 and TRBJ2-5, with 8 bases lining up with TRBD2. The V gene end was trimmed by 4 bases and the J gene end by 4 bases; junction bases not matched to a gene: 3. This CDR3 spans 13 amino acids. CDR1 is SGHRS, CDR2 YFSETQ, per germline. CDR3 DNA: TGCGCCAGCAGCACAGGACTAGCAGAGACCCAGTACTTC. Protein: CASSTGLAETQYF.

Details on this clonotype: A far larger clone differs by one base, so this is likely a read error. The chain recombines TRBV7-9 with TRBJ2-1; D not resolved. The CDR3 consists of 13 residues. In germline, CDR1 is SEHNR, CDR2 FQNEAQ (reference sequence). The ends were cut back, 3 bases at V and 4 bases at J, with 7 bases in the middle. The CDR3 coding sequence is TGTGCCAGCAGCTTCGTCAGGTACAATGAGCAGTTCTTC. Its translation: CASSFVRYNEQFF.

The CDR3 bases are TGTGCCAGCCATTGGTCCAGCAATCAGCCCCAGCATTTT. Protein product: CASHWSSNQPQHF. The gene calls are TRBV28 and TRBJ1-5; D remains unclear. Per germline, CDR1 MDHEN and CDR2 SYDVKM. V lost 8 bases, J lost 1 base, and 9 bases lay in between. The CDR3 extends over 13 amino acids.

This clonotype was seen at least ten times. This rearrangement joins TRBV5-6 to TRBJ2-1; 12 positions agree with TRBD2. CDR1 and CDR2 (germline): SGHDT, YYEEEE. CDR3 length equals 17 residues. After removal of 6 bases from V and 5 bases from J, the junction contained 12 bases not matched to a gene. CDR3 sequence reads: CASILLGLAGQHNEQFF. CDR3 bases: TGTGCCAGCATTCTCCTCGGACTAGCGGGACAGCACAATGAGCAGTTCTTC.